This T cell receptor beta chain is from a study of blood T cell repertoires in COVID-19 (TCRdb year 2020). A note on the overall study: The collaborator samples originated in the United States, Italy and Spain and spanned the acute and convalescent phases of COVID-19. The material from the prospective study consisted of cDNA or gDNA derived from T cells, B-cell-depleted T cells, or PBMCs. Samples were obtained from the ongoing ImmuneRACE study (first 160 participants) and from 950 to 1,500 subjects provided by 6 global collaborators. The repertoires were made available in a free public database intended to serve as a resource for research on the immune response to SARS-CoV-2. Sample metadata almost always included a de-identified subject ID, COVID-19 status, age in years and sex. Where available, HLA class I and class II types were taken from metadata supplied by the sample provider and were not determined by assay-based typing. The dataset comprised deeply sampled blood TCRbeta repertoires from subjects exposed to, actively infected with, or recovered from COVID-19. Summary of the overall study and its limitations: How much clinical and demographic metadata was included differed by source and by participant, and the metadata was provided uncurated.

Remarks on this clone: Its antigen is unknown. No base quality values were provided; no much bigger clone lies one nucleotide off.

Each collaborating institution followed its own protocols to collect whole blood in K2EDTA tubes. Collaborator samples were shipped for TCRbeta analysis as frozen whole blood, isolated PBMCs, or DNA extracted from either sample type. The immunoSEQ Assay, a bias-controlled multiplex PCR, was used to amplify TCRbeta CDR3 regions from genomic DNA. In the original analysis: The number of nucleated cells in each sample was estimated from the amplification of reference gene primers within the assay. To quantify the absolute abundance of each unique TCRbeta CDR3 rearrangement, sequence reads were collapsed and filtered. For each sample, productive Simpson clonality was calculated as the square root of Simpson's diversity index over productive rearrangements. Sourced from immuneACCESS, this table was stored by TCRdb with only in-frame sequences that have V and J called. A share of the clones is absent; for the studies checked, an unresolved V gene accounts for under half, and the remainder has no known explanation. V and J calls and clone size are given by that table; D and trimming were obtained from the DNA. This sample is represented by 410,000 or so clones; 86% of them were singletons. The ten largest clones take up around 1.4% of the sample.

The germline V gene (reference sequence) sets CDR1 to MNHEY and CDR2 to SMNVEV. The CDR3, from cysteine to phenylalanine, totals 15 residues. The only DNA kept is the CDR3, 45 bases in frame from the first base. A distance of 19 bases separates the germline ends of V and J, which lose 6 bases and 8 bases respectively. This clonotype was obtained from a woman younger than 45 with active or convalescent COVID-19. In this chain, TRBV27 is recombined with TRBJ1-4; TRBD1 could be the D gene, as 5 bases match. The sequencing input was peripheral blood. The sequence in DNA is TGTGCCAGCAGCACAATCGGGGGGGGTGGGGAAAAACTGTTTTTT. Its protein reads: CASSTIGGGGEKLFF.